This T cell receptor (beta chain) is drawn from a study of blood T cell repertoires in COVID-19. Study-wide background: Nucleic acid was either cDNA or gDNA, and it came from T cells, B-cell-depleted T cells, or PBMCs.

Authors' methods: Amplification with reference gene primers provided the estimates of nucleated cell counts. The protocol was immunoSEQ multiplex PCR, while the TCRdb copy is restricted to in-frame clones and leaves out a portion. V, J and clone size derive from that table, while D and trimming were established from the DNA sequence. The sample consists of about 230,000 clones, around 84% of them appearing once. The CDR3 totals 14 residues. Per the germline V gene, CDR1 is LGHDT and CDR2 is YNNKEL (reference sequence). After removal of 4 bases from V and 4 bases from J, the junction contained 6 bases not matched to a gene.

The receptor comes from a woman over 75 with active or convalescent COVID-19. The material sequenced was peripheral blood. The V call is TRBV3-1 (or the pseudogene TRBV3-2), the J call TRBJ1-2; 7 bases fit TRBD1. CDR3 region: CASSPTGVSYGYTF. As DNA, the CDR3 is TGTGCCAGCAGCCCTACAGGGGTAAGCTATGGCTACACCTTC.